This TCR beta chain was captured in a study of T cell responses to AZD1222 COVID-19 vaccine. Study-level points and caveats: Two AZD1222 doses significantly raised spike-specific TCR breadth and depth over controls. There were mostly white British donors and more females than males, and clonal diversity was possibly underestimated. Repertoires were collected only later (after the peak T cell response had occurred).

Libraries were prepared by immunoSEQ multiplex PCR; TCRdb keeps only in-frame clonotypes and omits some of them. The data show 150,000 to 200,000 clones, with 90% to 95% seen just once and 7% to 9.5% held by the top ten. A remark on this clone: Its cognate antigen is unknown.

V was pared by 4 bases and J by 3 bases, with 6 bases of the junction left unmatched. This CDR3 comprises 15 residues. Germline assignment: CDR1 LGHDT and CDR2 YNNKEL (reference sequence). The TCR was taken from an adult in good health. The V call is TRBV3-1 (or the pseudogene TRBV3-2), the J call TRBJ1-3, with 7 bases aligning to TRBD1. The sample in question was peripheral blood, obtained on day 0 of AZD1222 vaccination. CDR3 amino acids: CASSPTGRDGNTIYF. CDR3 sequence (DNA): TGTGCCAGCAGCCCGACAGGGAGAGATGGAAACACCATATATTTT.